This record looks at one T cell receptor (beta chain) sequence and its context. Its target is unknown. There were TCR beta CDR3 regions amplified from RNA transcripts. Researchers ran a first-round RT-PCR on the TCR CDR3 using the HTBI primer set. One entry per CDR3 protein results from TCRdb running MiXCR on the multiplex PCR reads. Of 600,000 or so distinct CDR3 sequences listed, 15% to 20% are singletons. This specimen comes from a study of T cells in Graves' hyperthyroidism and ophthalmopathy. Study as a whole: Initial diagnosis, before any treatment, was when peripheral blood was collected. Study observations and caveats: Most clonotypes that expanded in the thyroid above 0.001 also showed up in blood.

This clonotype was obtained from a woman aged 25 to 39 with Graves' hyperthyroidism. Material: blood.

The CDR3 DNA follows: TGTGCCAGCATCCTCCTAACGGGCCCGCAGTATTTT. It encodes CASILLTGPQYF. The chain couples TRBV2 to TRBJ2-3, with no clear D. Looked up from germline, CDR1 is SNHLY and CDR2 is FYNNEI. The CDR3 runs to 12 residues. Trimming pared 7 bases from V and 10 bases from J, leaving 15 bases between. Looking up the rest from reference TRBV2 and TRBJ2-3 gives the full variable domain: EPEVTQTPSHQVTQMGQEVILRCVPISNHLYFYWYRQILGQKVEFLVSFYNNEISEKSEIFDDQFSVERPDGSNFTLKIRSTKLEDSAMYFCASILLTGPQYFGPGTRLTVL.